A selection of T cell receptor beta chains follows, all from one sample in a study of blood T cell repertoires in COVID-19. The assay was immunoSEQ multiplex PCR, and TCRdb's table has in-frame clones only and misses some. This sample has approximately 410,000 clones, with 86% found just once. The sample comprised peripheral blood. The receptors shown here come from a woman in her twenties or thirties with active or convalescent COVID-19. Both conserved end residues are part of each CDR3. A D gene is named only where the DNA matches it firmly. Some rows mark clone size as missing; the rest say once, few, many or name a class of expanded clone.

d_call,clone_size,v_call,j_call,cdr3_nt,cdr3_aa
TRBD1,-,TRBV11-2,TRBJ1-1,TGTGCCAGCAGGGCGCACAGGGGCACTGAAGCTTTCTTT,CASRAHRGTEAFF
TRBD1,-,TRBV5-1,TRBJ2-2,TGCGCCAGCAGACGCACACCGGGACAGGGAGAGGGCGGGGAGCTGTTTTTT,CASRRTPGQGEGGELFF
TRBD1,-,TRBV5-1,TRBJ2-5,TGCGCCAGCAGCTACACAGGGGTGGGAGAGACCCAGTACTTC,CASSYTGVGETQYF
TRBD1,-,TRBV5-4,TRBJ1-4,TGTGCCAGCAGCCCTGGGACAGGGGGCTGGGGTAATGAAAAACTGTTTTTT,CASSPGTGGWGNEKLFF
-,-,TRBV5-4,TRBJ2-7,TGTGCCAGCAGCTCCCTCTACGAGCAGTACTTC,CASSSLYEQYF
-,-,TRBV11-3,TRBJ1-3,TGTGCCAGCACCCGAACGGGGTTAAACACCATATATTTT,CASTRTGLNTIYF
-,-,TRBV5-1,TRBJ1-1,TGCGCCAGCAGCTTAGACAGGATAACCACTGAAGCTTTCTTT,CASSLDRITTEAFF
TRBD2,-,TRBV19,TRBJ2-2,TGTGCCAGTAGTAAGAAGAGCGGGGGGGCGTCTACCGGGGAGCTGTTTTTT,CASSKKSGGASTGELFF
TRBD2,once,TRBV5-1,TRBJ2-3,TGCGCCAGCAGCTTGGAAGGCCCCCTAGCGGGGCTTACAGATACGCAGTATTTT,CASSLEGPLAGLTDTQYF
-,-,TRBV2,TRBJ2-7,TGTGCCAGCAGTGAGCAGGGCTACGAGCAGTACTTC,CASSEQGYEQYF
-,-,TRBV21-1,TRBJ1-4,TGTGCCAGCAGCAAAGGGATCAGCAGGGGTAGTAGGGTAAAACTGTTTTTT,CASSKGISRGSRVKLFF
TRBD1,once,TRBV10-3,TRBJ2-2,TGTGCCATCCAACAGGGGGACACCGGGGAGCTGTTTTTT,CAIQQGDTGELFF
TRBD1,-,TRBV18,TRBJ1-1,TGTGCCAGCTCACCGGAGACAGGGGGCACTGAAGCTTTCTTT,CASSPETGGTEAFF
-,-,TRBV4-1,TRBJ1-2,TGCGCCAGCAGCCAAGAAGGACTGTCCTATGGCTACACCTTC,CASSQEGLSYGYTF
TRBD1,-,TRBV3-1/TRBV3-2,TRBJ2-2,TGTGCCAGCAGCTATTTACAGGGGACCCCTCCGAACACCGGGGAGCTGTTTTTT,CASSYLQGTPPNTGELFF
-,-,TRBV4-2,TRBJ2-7,TGTGCCAGCAGCCAAGATTTAGAGGTCTCCTACGAGCAGTACTTC,CASSQDLEVSYEQYF
TRBD1,-,TRBV4-1,TRBJ1-2,TGCGCCAGCACCCAATTCCGACAGGGCTCCTATGGCTACACCTTC,CASTQFRQGSYGYTF
-,-,TRBV6-2/TRBV6-3,TRBJ2-1,TGTGCCAGCAGTTACAACTGGGGCGTTAATGAGCAGTTCTTC,CASSYNWGVNEQFF
-,-,TRBV27,TRBJ2-6,TGTGCCAGCAGTTTTCAGGGAACCACCGGGGCCAACGTCCTGACTTTC,CASSFQGTTGANVLTF
-,-,TRBV3-1/TRBV3-2,TRBJ1-5,TGTGCCAGCAGCCAAGGTGTGGCAGGGTATCAGCCCCAGCATTTT,CASSQGVAGYQPQHF
-,-,TRBV5-4,TRBJ1-6,TGTGCCAGCAGCTTGGGACAGGAACTTTCAGCACCCCTCCACTTT,CASSLGQELSAPLHF
TRBD1,-,TRBV3-1/TRBV3-2,TRBJ1-2,TGTGCCAGCAGCCGGAGGGACAGCCGATGGCTTGGCTACACCTTC,CASSRRDSRWLGYTF
TRBD2,-,TRBV3-1/TRBV3-2,TRBJ2-7,TGTGCCAGCAGCAATGGCGGGAGCTCCTACGAGCAGTACTTC,CASSNGGSSYEQYF
-,-,TRBV7-9,TRBJ2-1,TGTGCCAGCAGCTGGGCCAAAGACAATGAGCAGTTCTTC,CASSWAKDNEQFF
TRBD1,-,TRBV2,TRBJ1-1,TGTGCCAGCTCATTGGGGGACAGTGAAGCTTTCTTT,CASSLGDSEAFF
TRBD2,-,TRBV10-3,TRBJ2-1,TGTGCCATCAGTGGCAACTTAGCGGGAGGTTCCTACAATGAGCAGTTCTTC,CAISGNLAGGSYNEQFF
TRBD2,-,TRBV5-6,TRBJ2-1,TGTGCCAGCAGCGGGGGACTAGCGGAATTGAGCTCCTACAATGAGCAGTTCTTC,CASSGGLAELSSYNEQFF
TRBD2,few,TRBV6-4,TRBJ2-3,TGTGCCAGCAGTCGTACCGGGACTAGCGGCACAGATACGCAGTATTTT,CASSRTGTSGTDTQYF
TRBD1,-,TRBV20-1,TRBJ2-7,TGCAGTGCTAGTGAACAGGGGGCACCCTACGAGCAGTACTTC,CSASEQGAPYEQYF
TRBD1,-,TRBV6-6,TRBJ2-2,TGTGCCAGCAGTTACTACAGGGGAACCGGGGAGCTGTTTTTT,CASSYYRGTGELFF
TRBD2,-,TRBV6-5,TRBJ2-2,TGTGCCAGGGGACTAGCGGGGGGGCCCGGGGAGCTGTTTTTT,CARGLAGGPGELFF
TRBD2,-,TRBV5-1,TRBJ2-1,TGCGCCAGCAGCTCGCGGGGGAACAGTCCGGCTGAGCAGTTCTTC,CASSSRGNSPAEQFF
TRBD1,-,TRBV30,TRBJ2-7,TGTGCCTGTCAAGGACAGGCGATTTACGAGCAGTACTTC,CACQGQAIYEQYF
TRBD1,-,TRBV10-1,TRBJ1-1,TGCGCCAGCAGTGGGGGGACAGTGAACACTGAAGCTTTCTTT,CASSGGTVNTEAFF
-,-,TRBV3-1/TRBV3-2,TRBJ1-1,TGTGCCAGCAGCAAGACAGTCAACACTGAAGCTTTCTTT,CASSKTVNTEAFF
TRBD2,-,TRBV5-4,TRBJ2-2,TGTGCCAGCAGCTTGGGTCCAGCGGGAGGGGTAAACACCGGGGAGCTGTTTTTT,CASSLGPAGGVNTGELFF
-,-,TRBV30,TRBJ1-1,TGTGCCTCTAATAGCTGGGGGCGGCTCGGCATCGACACTGAAGCTTTCTTT,CASNSWGRLGIDTEAFF
TRBD1,-,TRBV3-1/TRBV3-2,TRBJ1-1,TGTGCCAGCAGTTCTGGACAGGGAACGTGGAACACTGAAGCTTTCTTT,CASSSGQGTWNTEAFF
TRBD2,-,TRBV6-1,TRBJ2-3,TGTGCCAGCAGTGATAGCGGGGGGGCAAATACGCAGTATTTT,CASSDSGGANTQYF
-,once,TRBV19,TRBJ1-1,TGTGCCAGTAGTATCGGTAGTTATGGGGCTTATGAAGCTTTCTTT,CASSIGSYGAYEAFF
TRBD1,-,TRBV6-5,TRBJ1-2,TGTGCCAGCAGTCCCAAAGACAGGGCCGGTGGCTACACCTTC,CASSPKDRAGGYTF
-,once,TRBV11-2,TRBJ1-4,TGTGCCAGCAGCGAACTGGACAGAGGGAATGAAAAACTGTTTTTT,CASSELDRGNEKLFF
-,-,TRBV6-5,TRBJ1-2,TGTGCCAGCAGTTACGACGGGTCCGGTGGCTACACCTTC,CASSYDGSGGYTF
-,once,TRBV6-5,TRBJ2-1,TGTGCCATTTCATTGCGGCAGGGGATGGGCAATGAGCAGTTCTTC,CAISLRQGMGNEQFF
TRBD1,-,TRBV5-4,TRBJ1-1,TGTGCCAGCAGCTTAGATAGGGGGCAAACTGAAGCTTTCTTT,CASSLDRGQTEAFF
-,few,TRBV27,TRBJ1-6,TGTGCCAGCAGTTTGAACAGTTATGATTCACCCCTCCACTTT,CASSLNSYDSPLHF
-,-,TRBV29-1,TRBJ2-3,TGCAGCGTTACCGCGGCGGGTAGCACAGATACGCAGTATTTT,CSVTAAGSTDTQYF
TRBD1,-,TRBV24-1,TRBJ1-1,TGTGCCACCAGTGACAGGGACAGGGTAAACACTGAAGCTTTCTTT,CATSDRDRVNTEAFF
-,-,TRBV9,TRBJ1-1,TGTGCCAGCACCCCATCTAGGGGCCTCAACACTGAAGCTTTCTTT,CASTPSRGLNTEAFF
TRBD2,-,TRBV29-1,TRBJ2-1,TGCAGCGTTGACCCGACTAGCGGGAGTAGGAATGAGCAGTTCTTC,CSVDPTSGSRNEQFF
-,-,TRBV6-1,TRBJ2-7,TGTGCCAGCAGTGAAGTGGTCCTAAACTACGAGCAGTACTTC,CASSEVVLNYEQYF
-,-,TRBV19,TRBJ1-1,TGTGCCAGTAGCTACGGGAGGGGCACTGAAGCTTTCTTT,CASSYGRGTEAFF
TRBD1,-,TRBV15,TRBJ1-5,TGTGCCACCAGCAGATCAGGGACAGCGCCTAGTCAGCCCCAGCATTTT,CATSRSGTAPSQPQHF
TRBD2,-,TRBV2,TRBJ2-3,TGTGCCAGCAGAGTTAGCGGGGGGACAGATACGCAGTATTTT,CASRVSGGTDTQYF
-,-,TRBV7-2,TRBJ1-5,TGTGCCAGCAGCTTAGGCAGGGCTGGCAATCAGCCCCAGCATTTT,CASSLGRAGNQPQHF